The T cell receptor (beta chain) under discussion was sequenced for a study of T cell changes during pregnancy in multiple sclerosis. Assay: immunoSEQ multiplex PCR; the TCRdb copy retains only in-frame clones and omits some. The sample records around 100,000 clones, almost 95% being singletons. The CDR3 totals 16 residues. CDR1 is LNHDA, CDR2 SQIVND, per germline (reference sequence). J lost 2 bases, V lost 0 bases, and 3 bases had no gene match. This chain joins TRBV19 and TRBJ1-2, with TRBD1 identical over 10 bases. Sequenced here: peripheral blood, sampled before pregnancy. The TCR was taken from a female donor with multiple sclerosis, enrolled in a pregnancy study. This CDR3 reads CASSIDWTGGNYGYTF. The CDR3 DNA reads as TGTGCCAGTAGTATAGATTGGACAGGGGGAAACTATGGCTACACCTTC.